This paragraph covers one T cell receptor (beta chain) sequence. This sample was included in a study of blood T cell repertoires in COVID-19. Study summary: Samples representing acute and convalescent COVID-19 were sourced from the United States, Italy and Spain. Sources were T cells, B-cell-depleted T cells, or PBMCs; the material itself was cDNA or gDNA.

Original methodology: Reference gene primer amplification gave nucleated cell count estimates. TCRdb keeps only in-frame clones here, not all; method: immunoSEQ multiplex PCR. The V and J calls and clone size are taken from that table; D and trimming were inferred from the DNA. The repertoire includes a few hundred thousand clones, approximately 88% of them detected once, and roughly 10% sits in the top ten. Seattle patients were enrolled while actively infected and followed longitudinally. Sequencing was done on a sample of peripheral blood. This receptor was obtained from a woman between 65 and 79 years old with COVID-19, enrolled during active disease.

Written as DNA, the CDR3 is TGTGCCAGCAGCGTAGATCTCGGGAGTACACCCCTCCACTTT. Its translation is CASSVDLGSTPLHF. This chain links TRBV9 with TRBJ1-6, with no clear D. CDR3 length: 14 amino acids. Per the germline V gene, CDR1 is SGDLS and CDR2 is YYNGEE. V dropped 0 bases and J dropped 11 bases, with 12 bases sitting between them.